This T cell receptor beta chain was obtained from a study of blood T cell repertoires in COVID-19 (dated by TCRdb to 2018 to 2021). Context from the whole study: The collaborator samples originated in the United States, Italy and Spain and spanned the acute and convalescent phases of COVID-19. HLA class I and class II types, where available, came from metadata supplied by the sample provider rather than from assay-based typing. Deeply sampled blood TCRbeta repertoires from subjects exposed to, actively infected with, or recovered from COVID-19 were included in the dataset. The repertoires were released in a freely available public database intended as a resource for research on the immune response to SARS-CoV-2. Samples came from the ongoing ImmuneRACE study (first 160 participants) plus 1,254 subjects from 6 global collaborators. Nearly every sample came with metadata listing a de-identified subject ID, COVID-19 status, age in years and sex. The prospective study material was composed of cDNA or gDNA derived from T cells, B-cell-depleted T cells, or PBMCs.

Concerning this clone itself: Its antigen is unknown. Nothing much larger sits one base from this clone, and base qualities are not available.

Paper-wide results and their limitations: The quantity of clinical and demographic metadata differed by source and by participant and was supplied without curation.

TCRbeta CDR3 regions were amplified from genomic DNA using the immunoSEQ Assay, a bias-controlled multiplex PCR. From the authors' description of their analysis: The number of nucleated cells in each sample was estimated from the amplification of reference gene primers within the assay. To quantify the absolute abundance of each unique TCRbeta CDR3 rearrangement, sequence reads were collapsed and filtered. Productive Simpson clonality was computed per sample as the square root of Simpson's diversity index over productive rearrangements. Held by TCRdb, this immuneACCESS table contains in-frame sequences only and omits some clones. Under half of the omission traces to an unresolved V gene where checked; the cause of the rest is unknown. V, J and clone size are those of that table, while D and trimming were read from the DNA. The sample has 65,000 to 95,000 clones on record, 60% to 75% of them singletons. The ten top clones hold less than 7.5% of the sample.

Whole blood was collected in K2EDTA tubes by collaborating institutions according to the institutions' own protocols. For TCRbeta analysis, collaborators shipped samples in one of three forms: frozen whole blood, isolated PBMCs, or DNA extracted from either of those sample types. Germline trimming amounts to 3 bases on V and 1 base on J, with 12 as the count of junction bases outside the gene matches. From a lookup of the germline V gene, CDR1 and CDR2 are SGHRS and YFSETQ. Measured from the cysteine to the phenylalanine, the CDR3 is 19 residues long. Only the CDR3 DNA stays, 57 bases, in frame from base 1.

This receptor was obtained from a man aged 50-60 years with active or convalescent COVID-19. The chain is encoded by TRBV5-1 joined to TRBJ1-4, and 10 junctional nucleotides match TRBD1. Sequencing used peripheral blood. The CDR3 protein: CASSSGDRGSFGTNEKLFF. The DNA sequence follows: TGCGCCAGCAGCTCGGGGGACAGGGGTTCTTTTGGAACTAATGAAAAACTGTTTTTT.